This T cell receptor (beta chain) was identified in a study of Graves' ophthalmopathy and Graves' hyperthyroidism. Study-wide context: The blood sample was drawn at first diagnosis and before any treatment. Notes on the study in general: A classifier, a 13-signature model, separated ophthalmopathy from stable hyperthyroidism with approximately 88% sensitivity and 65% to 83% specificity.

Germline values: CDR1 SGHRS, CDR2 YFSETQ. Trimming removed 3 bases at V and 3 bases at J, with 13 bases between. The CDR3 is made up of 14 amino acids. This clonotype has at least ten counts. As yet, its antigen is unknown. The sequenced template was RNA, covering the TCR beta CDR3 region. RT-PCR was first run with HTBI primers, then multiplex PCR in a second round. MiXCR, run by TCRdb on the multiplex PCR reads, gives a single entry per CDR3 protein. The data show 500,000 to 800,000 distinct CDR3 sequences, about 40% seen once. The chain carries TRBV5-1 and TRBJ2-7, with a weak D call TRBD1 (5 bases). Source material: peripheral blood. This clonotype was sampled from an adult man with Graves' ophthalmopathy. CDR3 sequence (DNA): TGCGCCAGCAGCTCTGGTCCAGGGAACTACGAGCAGTACTTC. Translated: CASSSGPGNYEQYF.